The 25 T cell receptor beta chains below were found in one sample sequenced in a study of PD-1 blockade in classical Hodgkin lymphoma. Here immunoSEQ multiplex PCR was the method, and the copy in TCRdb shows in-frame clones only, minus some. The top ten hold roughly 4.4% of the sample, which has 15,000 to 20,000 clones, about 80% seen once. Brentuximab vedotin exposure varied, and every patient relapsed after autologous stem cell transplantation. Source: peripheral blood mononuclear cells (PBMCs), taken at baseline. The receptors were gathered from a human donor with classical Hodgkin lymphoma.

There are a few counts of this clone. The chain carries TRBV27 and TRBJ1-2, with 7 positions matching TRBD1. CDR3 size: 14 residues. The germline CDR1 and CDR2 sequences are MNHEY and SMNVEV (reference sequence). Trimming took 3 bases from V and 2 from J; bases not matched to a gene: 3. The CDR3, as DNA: TGTGCCAGCAGTTTGACAGGGCAGAACTATGGCTACACCTTC. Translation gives CASSLTGQNYGYTF.

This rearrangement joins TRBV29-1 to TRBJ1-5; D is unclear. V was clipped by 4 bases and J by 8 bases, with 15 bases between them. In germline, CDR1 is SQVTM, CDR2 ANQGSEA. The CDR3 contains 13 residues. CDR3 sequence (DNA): TGCAGCGTTGGGGGAACCTTCGGGGAGCCCCAGCATTTT. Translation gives CSVGGTFGEPQHF. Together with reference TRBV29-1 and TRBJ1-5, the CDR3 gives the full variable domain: SAVISQKPSRDICQRGTSLTIQCQVDSQVTMMFWYRQQPGQSLTLIATANQGSEATYESGFVIDKFPISRPNLTFSTLTVSNMSPEDSSIYLCSVGGTFGEPQHFGDGTRLSIL.

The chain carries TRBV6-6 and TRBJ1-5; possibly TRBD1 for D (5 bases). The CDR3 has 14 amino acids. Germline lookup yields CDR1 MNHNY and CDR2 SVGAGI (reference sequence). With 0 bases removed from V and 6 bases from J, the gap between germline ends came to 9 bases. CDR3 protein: CASSYSSGAQPQHF. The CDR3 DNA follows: TGTGCCAGCAGTTACTCAAGCGGGGCTCAGCCCCAGCATTTT.

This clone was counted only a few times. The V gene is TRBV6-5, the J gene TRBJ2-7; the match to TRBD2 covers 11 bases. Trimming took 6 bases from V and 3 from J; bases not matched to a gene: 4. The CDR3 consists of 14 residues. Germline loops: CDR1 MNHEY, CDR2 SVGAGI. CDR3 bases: TGTGCCAGCAGGACTAGCGGGGTCCTCTACGAGCAGTACTTC. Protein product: CASRTSGVLYEQYF.

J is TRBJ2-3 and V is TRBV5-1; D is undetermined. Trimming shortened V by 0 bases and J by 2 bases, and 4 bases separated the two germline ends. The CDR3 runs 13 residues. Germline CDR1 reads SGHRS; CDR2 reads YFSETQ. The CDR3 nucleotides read TGCGCCAGCAGCTTGGACAACACAGATACGCAGTATTTT. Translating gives CASSLDNTDTQYF.

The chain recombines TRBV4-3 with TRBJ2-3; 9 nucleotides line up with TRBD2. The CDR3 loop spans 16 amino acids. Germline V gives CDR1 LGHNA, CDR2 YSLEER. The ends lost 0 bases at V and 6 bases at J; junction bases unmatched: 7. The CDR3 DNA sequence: TGCGCCAGCAGCCAAGAAGCTAGCGGGAAATGGGATACGCAGTATTTT. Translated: CASSQEASGKWDTQYF.

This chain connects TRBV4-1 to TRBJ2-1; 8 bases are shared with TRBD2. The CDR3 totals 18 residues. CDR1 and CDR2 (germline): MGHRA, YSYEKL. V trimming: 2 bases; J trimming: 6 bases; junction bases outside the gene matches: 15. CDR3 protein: CASSQPPEIGGGFNEQFF. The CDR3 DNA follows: TGCGCCAGCAGCCAACCACCGGAAATCGGGGGGGGGTTCAATGAGCAGTTCTTC.

For the CDR3, the DNA is TGCGCCAGCAGCGTGGACCCCGCGGGGATGCAAGAGACCCAGTACTTC. Its translation is CASSVDPAGMQETQYF. This rearrangement joins TRBV5-1 to TRBJ2-5; D is perhaps TRBD2 (6 bases). Trimming left V 4 bases short and J 2 bases short, with 18 bases between. The CDR3 runs 16 residues. Germline assignment: CDR1 SGHRS and CDR2 YFSETQ. The full variable domain, in which reference TRBV5-1 and TRBJ2-5 provide the parts outside the CDR3, is KAGVTQTPRYLIKTRGQQVTLSCSPISGHRSVSWYQQTPGQGLQFLFEYFSETQRNKGNFPGRFSGRQFSNSRSEMNVSTLELGDSALYLCASSVDPAGMQETQYFGPGTRLLVL.

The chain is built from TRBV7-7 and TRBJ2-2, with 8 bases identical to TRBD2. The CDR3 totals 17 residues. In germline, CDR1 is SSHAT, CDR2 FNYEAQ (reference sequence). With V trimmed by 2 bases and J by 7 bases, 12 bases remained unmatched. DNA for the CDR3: TGTGCCAGCAGCTTACTCCCGGGGGGGCCATCAGGCGGGGAGCTGTTTTTT. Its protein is CASSLLPGGPSGGELFF.

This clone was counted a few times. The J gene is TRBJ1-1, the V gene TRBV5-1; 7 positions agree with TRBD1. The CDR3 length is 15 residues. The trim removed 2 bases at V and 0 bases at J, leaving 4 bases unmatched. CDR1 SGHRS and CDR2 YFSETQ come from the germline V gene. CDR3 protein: CASSFQGTVNTEAFF. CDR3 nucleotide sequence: TGCGCCAGCAGCTTTCAGGGGACAGTGAACACTGAAGCTTTCTTT.

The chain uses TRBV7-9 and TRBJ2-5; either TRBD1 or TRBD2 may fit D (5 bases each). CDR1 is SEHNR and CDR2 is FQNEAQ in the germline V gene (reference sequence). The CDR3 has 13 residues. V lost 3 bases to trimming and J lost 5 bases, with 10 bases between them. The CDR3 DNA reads TGTGCCAGCAGCTTTCCTGGGGGTGAGACCCAGTACTTC. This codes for CASSFPGGETQYF. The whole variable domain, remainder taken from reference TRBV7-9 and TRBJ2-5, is DTGVSQNPRHKITKRGQNVTFRCDPISEHNRLYWYRQTLGQGPEFLTYFQNEAQLEKSRLLSDRFSAERPKGSFSTLEIQRTEQGDSAMYLCASSFPGGETQYFGPGTRLLVL.

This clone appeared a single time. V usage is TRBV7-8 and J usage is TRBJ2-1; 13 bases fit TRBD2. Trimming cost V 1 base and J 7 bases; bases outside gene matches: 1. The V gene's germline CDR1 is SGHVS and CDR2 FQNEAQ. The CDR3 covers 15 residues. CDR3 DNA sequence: TGTGCCAGCAGCTTAGGGACTAGCGGGAGAAATGAGCAGTTCTTC. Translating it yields CASSLGTSGRNEQFF.

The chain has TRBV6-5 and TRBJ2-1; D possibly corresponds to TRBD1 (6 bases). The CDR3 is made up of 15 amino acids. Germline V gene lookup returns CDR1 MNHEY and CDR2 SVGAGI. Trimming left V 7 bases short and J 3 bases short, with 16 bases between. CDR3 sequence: CASKLSPDSYNEQFF. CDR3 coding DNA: TGTGCCAGCAAACTTTCTCCGGACAGCTACAATGAGCAGTTCTTC.

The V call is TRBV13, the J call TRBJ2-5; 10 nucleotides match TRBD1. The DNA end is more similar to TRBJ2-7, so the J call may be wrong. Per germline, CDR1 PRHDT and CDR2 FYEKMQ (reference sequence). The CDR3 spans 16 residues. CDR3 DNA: TGTGCCAGCAGCCAGGGACAGGGGACAAACTCCTACGAGCAGTACTTC. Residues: CASSQGQGTNSYEQYF.

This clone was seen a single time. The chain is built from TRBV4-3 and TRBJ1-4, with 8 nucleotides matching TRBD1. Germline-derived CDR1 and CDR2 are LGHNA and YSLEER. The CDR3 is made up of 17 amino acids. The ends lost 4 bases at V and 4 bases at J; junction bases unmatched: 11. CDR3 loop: CASSLTYRTGSNEKLFF. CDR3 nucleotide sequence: TGCGCCAGCAGCCTAACTTATAGGACAGGGAGTAATGAAAAACTGTTTTTT.

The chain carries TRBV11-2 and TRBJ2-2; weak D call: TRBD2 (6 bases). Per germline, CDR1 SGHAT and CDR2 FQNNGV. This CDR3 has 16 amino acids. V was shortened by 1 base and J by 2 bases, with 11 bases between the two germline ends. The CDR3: CASSLGAGANTGELFF. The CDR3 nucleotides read TGTGCCAGCAGCTTAGGAGCGGGCGCTAACACCGGGGAGCTGTTTTTT.

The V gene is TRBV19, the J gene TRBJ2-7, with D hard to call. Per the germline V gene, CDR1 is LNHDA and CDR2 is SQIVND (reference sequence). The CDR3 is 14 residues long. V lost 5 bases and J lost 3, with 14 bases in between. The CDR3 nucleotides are TGTGCCAGTAGTCTCAGGTTTGGTCTCTACGAGCAGTACTTC. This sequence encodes CASSLRFGLYEQYF.

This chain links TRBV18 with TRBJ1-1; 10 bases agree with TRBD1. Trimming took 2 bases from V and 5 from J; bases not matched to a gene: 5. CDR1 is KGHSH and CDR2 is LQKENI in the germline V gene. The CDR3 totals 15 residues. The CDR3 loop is CASSPGQGGLTEAFF. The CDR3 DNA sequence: TGTGCCAGCTCACCAGGACAGGGGGGTTTAACTGAAGCTTTCTTT.

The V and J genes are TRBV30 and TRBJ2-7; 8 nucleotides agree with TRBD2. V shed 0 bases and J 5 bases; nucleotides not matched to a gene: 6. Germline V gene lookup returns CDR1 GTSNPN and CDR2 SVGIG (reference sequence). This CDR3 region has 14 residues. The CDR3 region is CAWSVRREADEQYF. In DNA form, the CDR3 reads TGTGCCTGGAGTGTACGGCGGGAGGCCGACGAGCAGTACTTC.

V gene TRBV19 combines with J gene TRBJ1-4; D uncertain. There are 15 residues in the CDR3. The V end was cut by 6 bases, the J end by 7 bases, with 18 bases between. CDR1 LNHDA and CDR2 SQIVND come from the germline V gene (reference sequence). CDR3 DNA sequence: TGTGCCAGTAGGAGTTACGGGGATTTAGGTGAAAAACTGTTTTTT. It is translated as CASRSYGDLGEKLFF.

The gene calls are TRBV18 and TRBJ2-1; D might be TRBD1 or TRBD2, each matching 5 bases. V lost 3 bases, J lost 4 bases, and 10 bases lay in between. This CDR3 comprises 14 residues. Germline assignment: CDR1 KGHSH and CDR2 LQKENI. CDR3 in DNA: TGTGCCAGCTCACCCCAGAGGGGATACAATGAGCAGTTCTTC. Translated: CASSPQRGYNEQFF.

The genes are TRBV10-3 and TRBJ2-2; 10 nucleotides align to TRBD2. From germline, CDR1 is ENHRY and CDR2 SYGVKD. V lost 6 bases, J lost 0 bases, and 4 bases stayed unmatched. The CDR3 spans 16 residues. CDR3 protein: CAIRALAGTNTGELFF. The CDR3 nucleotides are TGTGCCATCAGAGCACTAGCGGGGACGAACACCGGGGAGCTGTTTTTT.

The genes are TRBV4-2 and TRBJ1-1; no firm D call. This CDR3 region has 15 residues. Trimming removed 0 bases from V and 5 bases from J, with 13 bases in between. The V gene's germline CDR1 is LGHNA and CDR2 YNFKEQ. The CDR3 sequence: CASSQETTVLTEAFF. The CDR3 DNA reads TGTGCCAGCAGCCAAGAGACGACGGTGCTTACTGAAGCTTTCTTT.

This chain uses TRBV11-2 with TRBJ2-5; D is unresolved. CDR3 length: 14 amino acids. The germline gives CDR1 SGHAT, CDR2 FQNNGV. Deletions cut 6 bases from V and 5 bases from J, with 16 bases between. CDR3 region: CASSYPLGQETQYF. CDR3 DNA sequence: TGTGCCAGCAGTTACCCGCTTGGCCAGGAGACCCAGTACTTC.

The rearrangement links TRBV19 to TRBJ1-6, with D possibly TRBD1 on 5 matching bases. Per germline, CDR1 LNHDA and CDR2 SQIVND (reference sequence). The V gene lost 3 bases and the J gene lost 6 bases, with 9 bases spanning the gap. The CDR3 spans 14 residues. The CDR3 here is CASSMAGINSPLHF. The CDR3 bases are TGTGCCAGTAGTATGGCAGGGATTAATTCACCCCTCCACTTT.